This T cell receptor (beta chain) was obtained from a study of T cells in Graves' hyperthyroidism and ophthalmopathy. Amplification yielded TCR beta CDR3 regions, with RNA transcripts as the source. A first-round RT-PCR of the TCR CDR3 used the HTBI primer set. Using its own MiXCR run on the multiplex PCR reads, TCRdb lists one record per CDR3 protein. The sample holds roughly 200,000 distinct CDR3 sequences, about 16% seen once. The germline V gene encodes CDR1 SQVTM and CDR2 ANQGSEA. CDR3 length equals 11 residues. V shed 5 bases and J shed 9 bases, with 13 bases lying between them. A few counts support this clonotype.

V is TRBV29-1 and J is TRBJ2-5; tentatively, D is TRBD2 (7 bases). The TCR was taken from a man aged 40-49 years with Graves' hyperthyroidism. The specimen sequenced was blood. CDR3 coding DNA: TGCAGCGTTCCTGGGGGGGGCTCCCAGTACTTC. This codes for CSVPGGGSQYF.